The 28 T cell receptor beta chains in this list originate from one sample, sequenced in a study of blood T cells in healthy people across ages (dated by TCRdb to between 2015 and 2017). Library preparation employed 5' RACE. TCRdb shows the sequencer as Illumina HiSeq 2500. The second PCR ran for roughly 7 to 11 cycles and used a J-beta primer mix along with a sample-barcoded 5' primer. The public reads were quality trimmed at Q25 with fastp and then assembled into clones with MiXCR by TCRdb, keeping productive beta chains. Each entry is one CDR3 protein sequence, shown with its most common DNA and genes. This sample is represented by around 1.1 million distinct CDR3 sequences; 35% to 40% of them were singletons. The top ten clones comprise about an eighth of the sample. Sequenced: blood. The receptors shown here come from a man aged 18 to 30 in good health.

This chain links TRBV3-1 with TRBJ1-1; D gene unclear. Germline V gene sequence: CDR1 LGHDT, CDR2 YNNKEL (reference sequence). The V end was cut by 9 bases, the J end by 6 bases, with 20 bases between. CDR3 length: 14 amino acids. The CDR3 protein is CASRPSGLFAEAFF. DNA of the CDR3: TGTGCCAGTCGCCCCTCGGGGTTATTCGCTGAAGCTTTCTTT.

This clonotype came up a few times. This rearrangement joins TRBV12-3 or TRBV12-4 to TRBJ2-3; no firm D call. The CDR3 runs 15 residues. V gave up 3 bases and J gave up 3 bases, with 13 bases separating them. In DNA form, the CDR3 reads TGTGCCAGCAGTTTGGGCCCGATTGGGACAGATACGCAGTATTTT. It yields the protein CASSLGPIGTDTQYF.

Comments on this clonotype: A much more abundant neighbour one base away suggests this may be a read error. The chain combines TRBV28 with TRBJ2-1; 9 bases are shared with TRBD2. The J segment lost 11 bases and the V segment lost 3 bases, leaving 8 bases of the junction unmatched. The CDR3 contains 14 residues. Germline values: CDR1 MDHEN, CDR2 SYDVKM. In DNA, the CDR3 is TGTGCCAGCAGTTTGACTAGCGGTATCGGTAAGCAGTTCTTC. Encoded protein: CASSLTSGIGKQFF. Based on the CDR3 plus reference TRBV28 and TRBJ2-1, the full variable domain is DVKVTQSSRYLVKRTGEKVFLECVQDMDHENMFWYRQDPGLGLRLIYFSYDVKMKEKGDIPEGYSVSREKKERFSLILESASTNQTSMYLCASSLTSGIGKQFFGPGTRLTVL.

With regard to this clonotype: At one end the junction does not follow the germline gene, possibly because of a read error. The gene calls are TRBV12-3 or TRBV12-4 and TRBJ2-6; maybe TRBD1 (5 bases). This CDR3 has 14 amino acids. In DNA form, the CDR3 reads TGTGCCAGCAGCCGAGACTCTGGGGCCAACGTCCCGACTTTC. This codes for CASSRDSGANVPTF.

This chain connects TRBV4-3 to TRBJ2-5; 11 nucleotides align to TRBD2. Per the germline V gene, CDR1 is LGHNA and CDR2 is YSLEER. V dropped 0 bases and J dropped 5; count of bases not matched to a gene: 14. This CDR3 has 19 residues. The CDR3 sequence: CASSQDLSGLAGPAETQYF. The CDR3 DNA sequence: TGCGCCAGCAGCCAAGATCTCAGCGGACTAGCGGGTCCTGCGGAGACCCAGTACTTC.

On this clonotype itself: Since a much larger clone is just one base distant, this may be a read error. The chain has TRBV7-2 and TRBJ2-1, with D perhaps being TRBD1 or TRBD2 (5 bases each). This CDR3 contains 15 residues. Germline lookup yields CDR1 SGHTA and CDR2 FQGNSA. V gave up 8 bases and J gave up 2 bases, with 16 bases separating them. CDR3 sequence: CASSTRGNTYNEQFF. In nucleotides, the CDR3 is TGTGCCAGCTCAACTAGGGGTAACACCTACAATGAGCAGTTCTTC.

This clonotype occurred a few times. This rearrangement joins TRBV12-3 or TRBV12-4 to TRBJ2-7; weak D call: TRBD1 (5 bases). V lost 6 bases and J 6 bases, leaving 15 bases between the germline ends. This CDR3 region has 13 residues. CDR3 nucleotides: TGTGCCAGCAGCCTTTTCCAGGGTTCCGAGCAGTACTTC. Protein: CASSLFQGSEQYF.

This chain connects TRBV4-3 to TRBJ1-2; TRBD1 agrees at 7 bases. CDR3 size: 19 residues. The germline V gene has CDR1 LGHNA and CDR2 YSLEER. Losses at the gene ends were 0 bases for V and 8 bases for J; bases not matched to a gene: 21. CDR3 in DNA: TGCGCCAGCAGCCAAGATGAAGCAGGGGGTCCTATTCGCCTAGCGGGCTACACCTTC. It encodes CASSQDEAGGPIRLAGYTF.

This clonotype was seen a handful of times. This chain links TRBV10-3 with TRBJ2-2; D may correspond to TRBD1 or TRBD2 (5 bases each). V was pared by 5 bases and J by 3 bases, with 10 bases between. This CDR3 contains 14 residues. The germline gives CDR1 ENHRY, CDR2 SYGVKD. CDR3 bases: TGTGCCATCAGTCCTGGGGGTGACACCGGGGAGCTGTTTTTT. It translates to CAISPGGDTGELFF.

V and J are TRBV7-9 and TRBJ1-2; TRBD1 matches at 9 bases. This CDR3 has 16 amino acids. The J segment lost 0 bases and the V segment lost 1 base, leaving 3 bases of the junction unmatched. The V gene's germline CDR1 is SEHNR and CDR2 FQNEAQ (reference sequence). CDR3 nucleotide sequence: TGTGCCAGCAGCTTAGGGGACAGGGCCTCTAACTATGGCTACACCTTC. Translating it yields CASSLGDRASNYGYTF.

The chain carries TRBV7-2 and TRBJ1-5; TRBD1 agrees at 9 bases. This CDR3 spans 16 amino acids. The V gene end was trimmed by 0 bases and the J gene end by 3 bases; junction bases not matched to a gene: 3. Germline assignment: CDR1 SGHTA and CDR2 FQGNSA. DNA for the CDR3: TGTGCCAGCAGCTTAGCCCGGACAGGGGTCAATCAGCCCCAGCATTTT. It is translated as CASSLARTGVNQPQHF.

The rearrangement joins TRBV5-1 to TRBJ2-2; perhaps TRBD2 as D (5 bases). Trimming removed 3 bases at V and 1 base at J, with 10 bases between. The CDR3 has 15 residues. The germline V gene encodes CDR1 SGHRS and CDR2 YFSETQ. The CDR3 region has the DNA TGCGCCAGCAGCTCAGGAGGCGGGAACACCGGGGAGCTGTTTTTT. Amino acid sequence: CASSSGGGNTGELFF.

The chain links TRBV21-1 to TRBJ1-2; TRBD1, as called in the table, went unchecked against the DNA. TRBV21-1 is a documented pseudogene. This CDR3 has 18 residues. CDR3 in amino acids: CASSSKETTRDTNYGYTF. The CDR3 DNA reads as TGTGCCAGCAGCTCAAAAGAAACGACCCGAGACACTAACTATGGCTACACCTTC.

The genes are TRBV2 and TRBJ2-5, with D possibly matching TRBD2 (6 bases). CDR1 and CDR2 from the germline V gene are SNHLY and FYNNEI. Trimming removed 6 bases at V and 2 bases at J, with 10 bases between. The CDR3 spans 13 residues. The CDR3 region has the DNA TGTGCCAGCAGCCGGGAGAAACAAGAGACCCAGTACTTC. Its translation is CASSREKQETQYF. The variable domain in full, with the rest retrieved from reference TRBV2 and TRBJ2-5, is EPEVTQTPSHQVTQMGQEVILRCVPISNHLYFYWYRQILGQKVEFLVSFYNNEISEKSEIFDDQFSVERPDGSNFTLKIRSTKLEDSAMYFCASSREKQETQYFGPGTRLLVL.

The CDR3 coding sequence is TGCGCCAGCAGCTTCGTAGATACGCAAGAGACCCAGTACTTC. Translating gives CASSFVDTQETQYF. This chain uses TRBV5-1 with TRBJ2-5; no firm D call. Germline assignment: CDR1 SGHRS and CDR2 YFSETQ. The CDR3 runs 14 residues. V shed 2 bases and J shed 2 bases, with 10 bases lying between them.

The rearrangement joins TRBV9 to TRBJ1-1, with D possibly TRBD1 on 6 matching bases. With 4 bases removed from V and 0 bases from J, the gap between germline ends came to 13 bases. The CDR3 totals 15 residues. CDR1 SGDLS and CDR2 YYNGEE come from the germline V gene. CDR3 in DNA: TGTGCCAGCAGCCCCAAGGGGGGGATGAACACTGAAGCTTTCTTT. Its translation: CASSPKGGMNTEAFF.

V and J are TRBV24-1 and TRBJ2-4; 8 positions agree with TRBD1. Germline CDR1 KGHDR, CDR2 SFDVKD. After removal of 4 bases from V and 0 bases from J, the junction contained 10 bases not matched to a gene. The CDR3 runs to 18 residues. The CDR3 is CATSEDPGQGLAKNIQYF. The CDR3 nucleotides are TGTGCCACCAGTGAAGACCCAGGACAGGGCCTAGCCAAAAACATTCAGTACTTC.

The gene calls are TRBV6-5 and TRBJ1-2, with 9 bases identical to TRBD1. After removal of 0 bases from V and 5 bases from J, the junction contained 4 bases not matched to a gene. Germline V gene data show CDR1 as MNHEY and CDR2 as SVGAGI. This CDR3 comprises 15 residues. CDR3 sequence reads: CASSYSGTGKYGYTF. The DNA of the CDR3 is TGTGCCAGCAGTTACTCAGGGACAGGGAAGTATGGCTACACCTTC.

The count of this clonotype is one. The chain uses TRBV11-2 and TRBJ2-5; D is possibly TRBD1 or TRBD2 (5 bases each). This CDR3 has 14 residues. Germline CDR1 is SGHAT and CDR2 is FQNNGV. Trimming removed 6 bases at V and 2 bases at J, with 13 bases between. CDR3 amino acids: CASSGTASQETQYF. CDR3 bases: TGTGCCAGCAGTGGGACCGCATCTCAAGAGACCCAGTACTTC.

About this clonotype itself: The CDR3 end shows no conserved phenylalanine or tryptophan, and so a read error is likely. The DNA is left out, because the CDR3 cannot be placed on it with certainty; the CDR3 is given as TCRdb lists it. CDR3 amino acids: CASCEVEALGYTFGS. The chain joins TRBV2 to TRBJ2-1; the table's D call TRBD2 went unverified against the DNA. The CDR3 has 15 amino acids, counting both end residues. CDR1 and CDR2 from the germline V gene are SNHLY and FYNNEI.

The chain combines TRBV10-3 with TRBJ1-5, with D possibly being TRBD1 (5 bases). Germline V gene sequence: CDR1 ENHRY, CDR2 SYGVKD. Trimming took off 5 bases at V and 0 bases at J, with 8 bases between the two ends. The CDR3 covers 14 residues. In DNA form, the CDR3 reads TGTGCCATCAGTCCCGACAGTAGCAATCAGCCCCAGCATTTT. This gives the protein CAISPDSSNQPQHF.

The chain recombines TRBV20-1 with TRBJ1-5, with 7 bases fitting TRBD1. This CDR3 has 15 residues. The V gene end was trimmed by 3 bases and the J gene end by 0 bases; junction bases not matched to a gene: 5. Germline V CDR1 and CDR2: DFQATT, SNEGSKA (reference sequence). The DNA of the CDR3 is TGCAGTGCTAGTGGACAGGCATATAGCAATCAGCCCCAGCATTTT. This translates into CSASGQAYSNQPQHF.

The chain joins TRBV12-3 or TRBV12-4 to TRBJ2-1; 9 bases align to TRBD2. Germline trimming cut 3 bases from V and 7 bases from J; bases unmatched to any gene: 7. CDR3 length equals 15 residues. CDR3 sequence: CASSFGRGGKNEQFF. Written as DNA, the CDR3 is TGTGCCAGCAGTTTCGGGCGGGGGGGTAAGAATGAGCAGTTCTTC.

This sequence joins TRBV27 and TRBJ2-7; D may be TRBD1 or TRBD2 (6 bases each). The CDR3 runs to 12 residues. Trimming stripped 11 bases from V and 0 bases from J, with 11 bases between. Germline-derived CDR1 and CDR2 are MNHEY and SMNVEV (reference sequence). The CDR3 nucleotides are TGTGCCGCCCGGGGGCCCTCCTACGAGCAGTACTTC. Translation: CAARGPSYEQYF.

This clonotype was seen only a few times. The genes are TRBV15 and TRBJ2-3, with TRBD2 as a possible D gene (6 bases). In germline, CDR1 is LNHNV, CDR2 YYDKDF (reference sequence). The CDR3 is 17 residues long. V lost 5 bases and J 3 bases, leaving 21 bases between the germline ends. The CDR3 protein is CATSDLTGVLATDTQYF. CDR3 nucleotides: TGTGCCACCAGCGACCTCACGGGGGTGCTAGCTACAGATACGCAGTATTTT. The entire variable domain, with the rest obtained from reference TRBV15 and TRBJ2-3, is as follows: DAMVIQNPRYQVTQFGKPVTLSCSQTLNHNVMYWYQQKSSQAPKLLFHYYDKDFNNEADTPDNFQSRRPNTSFCFLDIRSPGLGDTAMYLCATSDLTGVLATDTQYFGPGTRLTVL.

This chain links TRBV4-3 with TRBJ2-3; D remains ambiguous. The germline gives CDR1 LGHNA, CDR2 YSLEER. There are 12 residues in the CDR3. V lost 3 bases and J 6 bases, leaving 7 bases between the germline ends. The chain's CDR3 is CASSHPRDTQYF. DNA for the CDR3: TGCGCCAGCAGCCATCCGAGGGATACGCAGTATTTT.

A few counts support this clonotype. The chain is built from TRBV20-1 and TRBJ1-1; possible D gene TRBD1, 5 bases. This CDR3 comprises 13 residues. CDR1 is DFQATT and CDR2 is SNEGSKA in the germline V gene (reference sequence). V lost 6 bases and J 11 bases, leaving 22 bases between the germline ends. CDR3 sequence reads: CSATRGGLDAAFF. The CDR3 coding sequence is TGCAGTGCCACCCGCGGGGGACTTGACGCGGCTTTCTTT.

Here the CDR3 reads CASSADTWSGELFF. CDR3 nucleotide sequence: TGTGCCAGCAGTGCCGATACATGGTCCGGGGAGCTGTTTTTT. The V gene is TRBV28, the J gene TRBJ2-2, with D hard to call. Trimming removed 5 bases at V and 6 bases at J, with 13 bases between. The CDR3 sequence is 14 residues long. The germline V gene has CDR1 MDHEN and CDR2 SYDVKM.